Shown below are 15 T cell receptor beta chains from a single sample sequenced in a study of shared clonotypes between healthy human individuals. Clones were read by immunoSEQ multiplex PCR, and TCRdb kept only the in-frame ones, dropping some. Among approximately 2,300,000 clones, 85% to 95% were seen once, and the ten largest hold 0.3% to 0.4%. The sequencing input was naive CD4+ T cells from PBMCs. The sample's subset: CD45RA+ positively selected. Receptors originate from a man aged 18 to 30 in good health. Some clones in this sample may be carry-over from other donors' samples.

This sequence joins TRBV15 and TRBJ1-1; D is ambiguous. V was pared by 1 base and J by 7 bases, with 22 bases between. The CDR3 loop spans 17 amino acids. CDR1 is LNHNV, CDR2 YYDKDF, per germline (reference sequence). CDR3 in amino acids: CATSRGLSGAMEGEAFF. The CDR3 region has the DNA TGTGCCACCAGCAGAGGGCTCTCTGGCGCAATGGAGGGTGAAGCTTTCTTT.

The chain carries TRBV30 and TRBJ2-2; TRBD2 matches 11 bases. CDR3 length: 16 residues. With 1 base clipped from V and 5 bases from J, the junction kept 6 bases outside the gene matches. Germline V lookup: CDR1 GTSNPN, CDR2 SVGIG (reference sequence). CDR3 region: CAWSAGRLAGTGELFF. For the CDR3, the DNA is TGTGCCTGGAGTGCAGGGAGACTAGCGGGAACCGGGGAGCTGTTTTTT.

V and J are TRBV28 and TRBJ2-5; TRBD2 agrees at 8 bases. The CDR3 sequence is 17 residues long. Germline V gene data show CDR1 as MDHEN and CDR2 as SYDVKM. V trimming: 4 bases; J trimming: 1 base; junction bases outside the gene matches: 11. CDR3 protein: CASSSSLGLALQETQYF. The CDR3 nucleotides read TGTGCCAGCAGTTCTAGCCTCGGACTAGCACTCCAAGAGACCCAGTACTTC.

The chain recombines TRBV30 with TRBJ2-7; TRBD2 aligns across 7 bases. From germline, CDR1 is GTSNPN and CDR2 SVGIG (reference sequence). V shed 5 bases, J shed 5 bases, and the junction held 9 bases outside the gene matches. This CDR3 has 13 residues. CDR3 residues: CAWAWGGGNEQYF. The CDR3 coding sequence is TGTGCCTGGGCTTGGGGGGGAGGTAACGAGCAGTACTTC.

This clone was observed a single time. The genes are TRBV10-3 and TRBJ1-2, with a possible D match to TRBD1 (5 bases). Trimming took 4 bases from V and 4 from J, leaving 10 bases between them. Germline V gene data show CDR1 as ENHRY and CDR2 as SYGVKD. This CDR3 has 13 residues. The CDR3, as DNA: TGTGCCATCAGTGGGACGGACATCTATGGCTACACCTTC. As protein: CAISGTDIYGYTF.

The genes are TRBV6-5 and TRBJ2-7; D might be TRBD1 (5 bases). V lost 0 bases and J 1 base, leaving 7 bases between the germline ends. The CDR3 is 14 amino acids. Germline lookup yields CDR1 MNHEY and CDR2 SVGAGI. The CDR3: CASSYSDSSYEQYF. The CDR3, as DNA: TGTGCCAGCAGTTACTCAGACAGTTCCTACGAGCAGTACTTC.

As regards this clone: Additional DNA sequences in this sample encode the identical CDR3. The chain combines TRBV2 with TRBJ2-5; D is undetermined. The CDR3 extends over 12 amino acids. Germline-derived CDR1 and CDR2 are SNHLY and FYNNEI. The ends were cut back, 3 bases at V and 7 bases at J, with 9 bases in the middle. CDR3 in amino acids: CASSDRGGTQYF. CDR3 DNA: TGTGCCAGCAGTGATCGAGGTGGGACCCAGTACTTC.

V gene TRBV18 combines with J gene TRBJ2-1; 13 positions agree with TRBD2. This CDR3 region has 14 residues. Germline CDR1 is KGHSH and CDR2 is LQKENI. The V and J ends lost 9 bases and 9 bases, in that order; junction bases with no gene match: 8. CDR3 residues: CASATSGRGVEQFF. The CDR3 nucleotides read TGTGCCAGTGCCACTAGCGGGAGGGGCGTTGAGCAGTTCTTC.

The genes are TRBV6-1 and TRBJ2-1, with 11 bases fitting TRBD2. The germline CDR1 and CDR2 sequences are MNHNS and SASEGT. The V and J ends lost 6 bases and 7 bases, in that order; junction bases with no gene match: 5. There are 14 residues in the CDR3. CDR3: CASRLAGAWNEQFF. The CDR3 DNA is TGTGCCAGCAGACTAGCGGGAGCTTGGAATGAGCAGTTCTTC.

The chain is built from TRBV7-9 and TRBJ1-4; no clear D. Trimming removed 5 bases at V and 7 bases at J, with 14 bases between. CDR3 size: 14 residues. Germline CDR1 reads SEHNR; CDR2 reads FQNEAQ (reference sequence). The CDR3 DNA reads TGTGCCAGCAGCCCCCCGTCCGTGAGTGAAAAACTGTTTTTT. Its translation is CASSPPSVSEKLFF.

A remark on this clone: The sample carries other DNA sequences with the same CDR3. CDR3 sequence: CASSPRGGNQPQHF. The CDR3 bases are TGTGCCAGCAGCCCTCGGGGGGGCAATCAGCCCCAGCATTTT. The chain is built from TRBV7-2 and TRBJ1-5; TRBD1 might be the D (5 bases). This CDR3 has 14 residues. V was cut by 5 bases and J by 2 bases, with 10 bases left in between. Germline CDR1 SGHTA, CDR2 FQGNSA.

Remarks on this clone: The same CDR3 arises from other DNA sequences in this sample as well. This chain connects TRBV28 to TRBJ2-5, with a tentative D call TRBD2 (6 bases). Germline-derived CDR1 and CDR2 are MDHEN and SYDVKM. The CDR3 loop spans 15 amino acids. Trimming shortened V by 4 bases and J by 1 base, and 13 bases separated the two germline ends. The CDR3 here is CASSSGAAGQETQYF. The CDR3, as DNA: TGTGCCAGCAGTTCTGGGGCAGCGGGCCAAGAGACCCAGTACTTC.

The V gene is TRBV29-1, the J gene TRBJ2-7; a weak D match, TRBD2 (6 bases). The CDR3 sequence is 14 residues long. The ends were cut back, 6 bases at V and 2 bases at J, with 17 bases in the middle. CDR1 is SQVTM and CDR2 is ANQGSEA in the germline V gene. The CDR3 coding sequence is TGCAGCGTCGTTACGGTGGGGGGAACCTACGAGCAGTACTTC. Residues: CSVVTVGGTYEQYF.

This clone was observed once. The chain joins TRBV28 to TRBJ1-5; no firm D call. The germline V gene has CDR1 MDHEN and CDR2 SYDVKM. This CDR3 is 14 amino acids long. V was pared by 4 bases and J by 3 bases, with 10 bases between. For the CDR3, the DNA is TGTGCCAGCAGTTACGGACTGCCCAATCAGCCCCAGCATTTT. Its protein is CASSYGLPNQPQHF.

The chain recombines TRBV5-4 with TRBJ2-5; D call uncertain. The CDR3 covers 13 residues. V was pared by 4 bases and J by 5 bases, with 12 bases between. Germline CDR1 and CDR2: SGHNT and YYREEE (reference sequence). The CDR3 region is CASSVEAGETQYF. DNA of the CDR3: TGTGCCAGCAGCGTAGAGGCCGGGGAGACCCAGTACTTC.